What follows are 25 T cell receptor beta chains derived from one specimen sequenced in a study of T cells in Graves' hyperthyroidism and ophthalmopathy (dated by TCRdb to about 2019). The protocol used for the library was multiplex PCR. Sequencer: Illumina HiSeq 2000. The TCR beta CDR3 regions were amplified from RNA transcripts. The TCR CDR3 was subjected to a first round of RT-PCR using the HTBI primer set and the Qiagen OneStep RT-PCR kit. TCRdb reworked the public reads: Q25 trimming with fastp, MiXCR clone assembly, productive beta chains retained. Rows matching on CDR3 protein sequence are summarized as one entry with the most common DNA and genes. Across this sample there are approximately 510,000 distinct CDR3 sequences, with roughly 20% seen only once. More than 25% of the sample is taken by the ten largest. The source material was blood. These receptors all stem from a man aged 18 to 29 with Graves' hyperthyroidism.

In its sample, this clonotype was seen many times. The V gene is TRBV9, the J gene TRBJ1-1, with D tentatively TRBD1 (6 bases). V shed 3 bases and J shed 7 bases, with 10 bases lying between them. There are 12 residues in the CDR3. Germline values: CDR1 SGDLS, CDR2 YYNGEE. The CDR3 protein is CASSATQGEAFF. CDR3 DNA: TGTGCCAGCAGCGCTACACAGGGTGAAGCTTTCTTT.

This clonotype was counted at least ten times. The rearrangement joins TRBV6-2 or TRBV6-3 to TRBJ1-1; TRBD1 matches at 7 bases. The germline gives CDR1 MNHEY, CDR2 SVGEGT. This CDR3 contains 17 residues. V shed 2 bases, J shed 5 bases, and the junction held 14 bases outside the gene matches. The CDR3 DNA follows: TGTGCCAGCAGTTACCGGACAGGAGGGGTTGATCGGACTGAAGCTTTCTTT. It translates to CASSYRTGGVDRTEAFF.

The V gene is TRBV12-3 or TRBV12-4, the J gene TRBJ1-3; D remains unclear. The CDR3 covers 14 residues. Trimming shortened V by 7 bases and J by 1 base, and 11 bases separated the two germline ends. The CDR3 loop is CASTSVGSGNTIYF. CDR3 DNA sequence: TGTGCCAGCACTAGCGTAGGGTCTGGAAACACCATATATTTT.

The sample holds many counts of this clonotype. The gene calls are TRBV15 and TRBJ1-5, with a weak D call TRBD1 (5 bases). This CDR3 is built from 16 residues. V shed 0 bases and J shed 1 base, with 10 bases lying between them. The germline CDR1 and CDR2 sequences are LNHNV and YYDKDF (reference sequence). CDR3 in DNA: TGTGCCACCAGCAGAGATGTAGGGGCGAGCAATCAGCCCCAGCATTTT. It encodes CATSRDVGASNQPQHF.

This clonotype came up many times. The chain joins TRBV6-2 or TRBV6-3 to TRBJ2-2; 10 bases agree with TRBD1. With V trimmed by 0 bases and J by 1 base, 2 bases remained unmatched. Germline V gives CDR1 MNHEY, CDR2 SVGEGT. The CDR3 sequence is 17 residues long. CDR3 residues: CASSYSGQGVNTGELFF. For the CDR3, the DNA is TGTGCCAGCAGTTACTCAGGACAGGGGGTGAACACCGGGGAGCTGTTTTTT.

There are many counts of this clonotype. CDR3 DNA: TGTGCCTGGAGTGTAACCAGGGTGGGGGAGACCCAGTACTTC. The encoded protein is CAWSVTRVGETQYF. The chain has TRBV30 and TRBJ2-5, with D perhaps matching TRBD1 (5 bases). V was pared by 0 bases and J by 5 bases, with 13 bases between. The CDR3 is made up of 14 amino acids. Germline-derived CDR1 and CDR2 are GTSNPN and SVGIG (reference sequence).

This clonotype was recorded at least ten times. The chain has TRBV27 and TRBJ2-5; D may be TRBD1 (5 bases). The CDR3 is made up of 13 amino acids. V dropped 6 bases and J dropped 5 bases, with 13 bases sitting between them. CDR1 MNHEY and CDR2 SMNVEV come from the germline V gene (reference sequence). CDR3: CASSPQVGETQYF. The CDR3 region has the DNA TGTGCCAGCAGCCCACAGGTTGGGGAGACCCAGTACTTC.

CDR3 amino acids: CASSYSWRGEQFF. DNA for the CDR3: TGTGCCAGCAGTTACTCCTGGAGGGGTGAGCAGTTCTTC. This sequence joins TRBV6-5 and TRBJ2-1; the D gene is possibly TRBD2 (6 bases). In germline, CDR1 is MNHEY, CDR2 SVGAGI. CDR3 length equals 13 residues. V was pared by 0 bases and J by 9 bases, with 9 bases between.

The gene calls are TRBV28 and TRBJ1-1, with D uncertain. Germline loops: CDR1 MDHEN, CDR2 SYDVKM. Trimming left V 4 bases short and J 11 bases short, with 23 bases between. This CDR3 has 15 amino acids. CDR3 nucleotide sequence: TGTGCCAGCAGTTCTACAGCCCGGACCCTTTTCGAGGCTTTCTTT. It encodes CASSSTARTLFEAFF.

This clonotype has ten or more counts. The chain carries TRBV24-1 and TRBJ2-5; 9 bases agree with TRBD2. V shed 6 bases and J 4 bases; nucleotides not matched to a gene: 8. Germline-derived CDR1 and CDR2 are KGHDR and SFDVKD. This CDR3 has 15 amino acids. The DNA for the CDR3 is TGTGCCACCAGTAGTCCAGCGGGGGGTACAGAGACCCAGTACTTC. It codes for CATSSPAGGTETQYF.

For this clonotype: This clone may be a read error of a much larger clone one base away. The chain employs TRBV7-8 and TRBJ1-2; D may be TRBD1 (6 bases). In germline, CDR1 is SGHVS, CDR2 FQNEAQ. V was trimmed by 7 bases and J by 1 base, leaving 16 bases between them. The CDR3 extends over 15 amino acids. Here the CDR3 DNA reads TGTGCCAGCATCTCCCGGGACACGTTTAACTATGGCTACACCTTC. It encodes CASISRDTFNYGYTF.

The chain couples TRBV28 to TRBJ1-5, with TRBD1 matching over 7 bases. The CDR3 spans 16 residues. V shed 2 bases and J 5 bases; nucleotides not matched to a gene: 9. Germline CDR1 MDHEN, CDR2 SYDVKM. CDR3 loop: CASSLPTGTVYQPQHF. The DNA of the CDR3 is TGTGCCAGCAGTTTACCCACCGGGACAGTCTATCAGCCCCAGCATTTT.

This clonotype was seen ten or more times. The chain recombines TRBV19 with TRBJ1-1, with D uncertain. The CDR3 has 13 amino acids. Germline values: CDR1 LNHDA, CDR2 SQIVND (reference sequence). The V end was cut by 4 bases, the J end by 0 bases, with 6 bases between. The CDR3 is CASSTTLNTEAFF. The CDR3 nucleotides are TGTGCCAGTAGTACGACACTGAACACTGAAGCTTTCTTT.

This chain joins TRBV12-3 or TRBV12-4 and TRBJ2-7; D is possibly TRBD1 (6 bases). Trimming cost V 0 bases and J 7 bases, with 16 bases left between them. This CDR3 is built from 15 residues. The CDR3 here is CASSLARRLQGEQYF. CDR3 in DNA: TGTGCCAGCAGTTTAGCGCGTAGGCTTCAGGGGGAGCAGTACTTC.

The table lists this clonotype with many counts. The CDR3 sequence is CASSASTGQSYEQYF. Written as DNA, the CDR3 is TGTGCCAGTAGTGCGTCCACGGGCCAGAGCTACGAGCAGTACTTC. The gene calls are TRBV19 and TRBJ2-7; D is unclear. The CDR3 sequence is 15 residues long. CDR1 and CDR2 from the germline V gene are LNHDA and SQIVND (reference sequence). The V gene lost 5 bases and the J gene lost 3 bases, with 17 bases spanning the gap.

The sample holds many counts of this clonotype. This sequence joins TRBV20-1 and TRBJ1-2, with no clear D. Germline V gives CDR1 DFQATT, CDR2 SNEGSKA (reference sequence). The CDR3 is made up of 13 amino acids. V was clipped by 4 bases and J by 1 base, with 10 bases between them. The CDR3 reads CSAIAQLNYGYTF. CDR3 sequence (DNA): TGCAGTGCTATCGCCCAACTTAACTATGGCTACACCTTC.

Concerning this clonotype itself: Being one base from a much bigger clone, this may be a read error. This chain joins TRBV6-1 and TRBJ2-2; TRBD2 matches 9 bases. The CDR3 totals 15 residues. The V and J ends lost 1 base and 4 bases, in that order; junction bases with no gene match: 1. Germline CDR1 is MNHNS and CDR2 is SASEGT. This CDR3 reads CASSEGLAATGELFF. Written as DNA, the CDR3 is TGTGCCAGCAGTGAAGGACTAGCGGCCACCGGGGAGCTGTTTTTT.

This clonotype appeared a few times. V and J are TRBV11-2 and TRBJ1-6, with D unclear. CDR3 length equals 13 residues. Looked up from germline, CDR1 is SGHAT and CDR2 is FQNNGV. V was shortened by 6 bases and J by 14 bases, with 17 bases between the two germline ends. CDR3 region: CASSSPILGSLHF. The CDR3 nucleotides are TGTGCCAGCAGTTCGCCCATTCTCGGTTCCCTCCACTTT.

The chain uses TRBV20-1 and TRBJ1-5; no clear D gene. This CDR3 contains 15 residues. Germline V gene data show CDR1 as DFQATT and CDR2 as SNEGSKA (reference sequence). Trimming stripped 6 bases from V and 0 bases from J, with 15 bases between. In DNA, the CDR3 is TGCAGTGCCGTTAGACTAGAATATAGCAATCAGCCCCAGCATTTT. Translation gives CSAVRLEYSNQPQHF.

The CDR3: CSARPDSYGYTF. CDR3 coding DNA: TGCAGTGCTAGGCCGGACAGCTATGGCTACACCTTC. The genes are TRBV20-1 and TRBJ1-2, with D possibly matching TRBD1 (6 bases). Trimming cost V 3 bases and J 4 bases, with 9 bases left between them. Germline-derived CDR1 and CDR2 are DFQATT and SNEGSKA (reference sequence). CDR3 length: 12 amino acids.

In its sample, this clonotype was seen many times. This chain links TRBV29-1 with TRBJ1-1, with TRBD1 identical over 7 bases. V trimming: 7 bases; J trimming: 5 bases; junction bases outside the gene matches: 10. The CDR3 loop spans 13 amino acids. The germline CDR1 and CDR2 sequences are SQVTM and ANQGSEA. In DNA form, the CDR3 reads TGCAGCGCCGGACAGGAATGGGGAACTGAAGCTTTCTTT. Translated: CSAGQEWGTEAFF.

This clonotype showed up many times. V gene TRBV20-1 combines with J gene TRBJ1-5; D call uncertain. Looked up from germline, CDR1 is DFQATT and CDR2 is SNEGSKA (reference sequence). Trimming took 6 bases from V and 0 from J, leaving 6 bases between them. The CDR3 consists of 12 residues. CDR3 sequence: CSARTSNQPQHF. The CDR3 DNA sequence: TGCAGTGCCCGGACTAGCAATCAGCCCCAGCATTTT.

This clonotype was counted at least ten times. The J gene is TRBJ1-2, the V gene TRBV19; weak D call: TRBD1 (5 bases). Trimming stripped 3 bases from V and 5 bases from J, with 10 bases between. Germline V lookup: CDR1 LNHDA, CDR2 SQIVND (reference sequence). This CDR3 comprises 13 residues. In DNA, the CDR3 is TGTGCCAGTAGTATTTCAGGGCGATATGGCTACACCTTC. Encoded protein: CASSISGRYGYTF.

The chain combines TRBV28 with TRBJ1-2; D is perhaps TRBD1 (5 bases). V was shortened by 3 bases and J by 7 bases, with 18 bases between the two germline ends. The CDR3 extends over 15 amino acids. Germline loops: CDR1 MDHEN, CDR2 SYDVKM. The CDR3 reads CASSFRRGTSSGYTF. The DNA of the CDR3 is TGTGCCAGCAGTTTTAGAAGAGGGACCTCCTCTGGCTACACCTTC.

In its sample, this clonotype was seen a few times. The chain uses TRBV4-1 and TRBJ1-5; 8 positions match TRBD1. In germline, CDR1 is MGHRA, CDR2 YSYEKL. The J segment lost 1 base and the V segment lost 3 bases, leaving 5 bases of the junction unmatched. This CDR3 spans 16 amino acids. The CDR3 DNA sequence: TGCGCCAGCAGCCAGTCGGGACAGGCGAGCAATCAGCCCCAGCATTTT. Protein: CASSQSGQASNQPQHF.